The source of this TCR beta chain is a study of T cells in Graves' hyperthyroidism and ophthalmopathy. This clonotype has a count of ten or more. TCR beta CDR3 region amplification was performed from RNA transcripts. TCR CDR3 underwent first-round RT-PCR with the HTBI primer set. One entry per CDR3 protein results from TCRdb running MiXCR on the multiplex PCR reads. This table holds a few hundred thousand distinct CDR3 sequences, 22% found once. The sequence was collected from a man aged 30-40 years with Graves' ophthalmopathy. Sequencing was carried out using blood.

CDR3 in amino acids: CASSSGLGSTDTQYF. For the CDR3, the DNA is TGTGCCAGCAGCTCGGGGCTTGGTAGCACAGATACGCAGTATTTT. J is TRBJ2-3 and V is TRBV3-1, with D tentatively TRBD1 or TRBD2 (5 bases each). CDR1 and CDR2 (germline): LGHDT, YNNKEL (reference sequence). The CDR3 contains 15 residues. V lost 5 bases, J lost 0 bases, and 12 bases lay in between.